Detailed here is one T cell receptor (beta chain). Its recognized antigen is unknown. The sample holds no much larger clone one base away, and base qualities are not on file. The germline V gene encodes CDR1 MNHNS and CDR2 SASEGT. V is cut by 7 bases and J by 4 bases, and the space between the germline ends is 17 bases. Spanning cysteine to phenylalanine, the CDR3 consists of 15 amino acids. The read is trimmed to its CDR3 DNA, 45 bases read in frame from base 1. The data stem from a study of shared clonotypes between healthy human individuals (dated by TCRdb to about 2020). Regarding the study in general: The cohort comprised a couple of women and a few men aged 18 to 49 years. Leukapheresis yielded between about 0.94 and 9 billion PBMCs per donor. To estimate repertoire size and how much clonotypes are shared between individuals, the study performed deep sequencing of blood TCR repertoires from 4 to 6 healthy adults. To increase sequencing depth and limit assay-specific biases, different laboratories used diverse techniques to prepare libraries and sequence TCR repertoires. For each donor, CD4 naive and CD4 memory were each given three plates, CD8 naive was given two plates, and CD8 memory was given one plate. Findings and caveats that apply to the study as a whole: Sampling was restricted to blood, and TCR repertoires in tissue are likely to differ from TCR repertoires in blood. Incomplete sequencing was indicated by rarefaction of sorted-subset datasets, despite the large sequencing depth. Clonotypes shared by all four sorted-subset donors showed higher generation probabilities than non-shared clonotypes. The small number of donors limited the genetic and exposure-history diversity represented. Pairwise subsampling indicated that sequencing depth was expected to affect the degree of clonotype sharing among donors. Larger estimated clonotype richness was generally found for naive subsets than for memory subsets. When a few donors were compared, the shared fraction of clonotypes was around 4.6% for naive CD4, approximately 3.3% for naive CD8, about 2.5% for memory CD4, and approximately 0.4% for memory CD8.

Using the deep immunoSEQ assay, multiplex PCR amplified TCR CDR3 regions from genomic DNA. For each cell subset, the extracted genomic DNA was distributed evenly across all wells of several immunoSEQ 96-well plates, and each plate served as one replicate. For sorted subsets, roughly 200 ng of genomic DNA, equivalent to some 30,000 T cell genomes, went into each replicate PCR. The purified libraries were quantified using a Qubit 3.0 fluorometer, sized with a Bioanalyzer 2100, and then quantified again using the KAPA Library Quantification kit. Every immunoSEQ 96-well plate was sequenced on a dedicated single-read 150-cycle Illumina NextSeq 550 flow cell. On the authors' methods: Because the immunoSEQ output included only junctional sequences and no quality scores, the filtering could not be the same as the filtering used for full-length reads. Sequences were annotated with PyIR, a Python wrapper for IgBLAST v1.9, and V/J genes and CDR3 were assigned using IMGT germline references. Reads with weak V/J assignments (E-value above 1e-6), missing CDR3, stop codons, out-of-frame junctions, or ambiguous translated residues were removed. V3J clonotypes were defined by identical inferred V gene, J gene, and CDR3 amino acid sequence. To compute the percentage overlap between repertoires, the number of shared unique clonotypes was divided by the size of the smaller repertoire. Richness of each repertoire was evaluated using RTK rarefaction, the Chao1 estimator, and Recon v2.1 estimates of unobserved clonotypes. Generation probabilities for all TCRbeta clonotypes obtained by the gDNA method from several donors were computed using OLGA. What TCRdb holds here is the immuneACCESS table cut down to in-frame rearrangements. Part of the clones is not present; checked against another copy, under half of the missing clones reflect an unresolved V gene, and the others are unexplained. V, J and clone size derive from that table, while D and trimming were established from the DNA sequence. In all, the sample holds roughly 1 million clones, and 75% to 80% of those were seen once. The top ten hold under 0.65% of the sample.

The donors were healthy, HIV-negative adults who had no recently reported acute infections or vaccinations. All donors were Caucasian adults living in Nashville, Tennessee, USA. CD4+ T cells were enriched by magnetic negative selection; naive cells were then positively selected on CD45RA, and the negative fraction formed the memory subset. Blood was collected by leukapheresis, and PBMCs were isolated by Ficoll-Histopaque density gradient centrifugation and then cryopreserved in liquid nitrogen vapor phase. Analytical flow cytometry was used to check the purity and quantity of each magnetically sorted T cell population. Genomic DNA was isolated from every sorted fraction and measured by UV absorbance on a Nanodrop 2000c.

The source material was memory CD4+ T cells from PBMCs. The meaning of the sample's cell subset or site label: CD45RA-negative fraction. This TCR derives from a man between 18 and 35 years old in good health. Some clones in this sample may be carry-over from other donors' samples. The chain joins TRBV6-1 to TRBJ2-1; perhaps TRBD1 is the D gene, with 7 bases matching. CDR3 reads: CASTKGAGNYNEQFF. The DNA sequence follows: TGTGCCAGCACTAAGGGGGCGGGGAATTACAATGAGCAGTTCTTC.